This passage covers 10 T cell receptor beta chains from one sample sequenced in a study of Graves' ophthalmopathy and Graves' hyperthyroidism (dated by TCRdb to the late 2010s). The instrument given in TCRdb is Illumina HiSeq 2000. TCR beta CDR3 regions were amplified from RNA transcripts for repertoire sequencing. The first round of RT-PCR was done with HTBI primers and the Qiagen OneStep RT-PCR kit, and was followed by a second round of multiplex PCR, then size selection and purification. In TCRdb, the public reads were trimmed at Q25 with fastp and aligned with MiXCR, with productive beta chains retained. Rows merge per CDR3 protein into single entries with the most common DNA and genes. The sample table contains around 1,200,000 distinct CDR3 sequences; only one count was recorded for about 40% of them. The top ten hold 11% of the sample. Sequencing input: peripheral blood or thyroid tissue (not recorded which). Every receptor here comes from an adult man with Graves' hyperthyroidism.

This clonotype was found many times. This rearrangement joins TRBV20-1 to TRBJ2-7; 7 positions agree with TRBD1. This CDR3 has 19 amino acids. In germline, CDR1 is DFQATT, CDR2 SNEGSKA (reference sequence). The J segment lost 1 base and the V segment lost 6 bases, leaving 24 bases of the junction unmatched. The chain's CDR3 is CSAHRLVSGGRLGSYEQYF. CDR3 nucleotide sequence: TGCAGTGCCCACCGTCTGGTGTCAGGGGGTCGGTTAGGTTCCTACGAGCAGTACTTC.

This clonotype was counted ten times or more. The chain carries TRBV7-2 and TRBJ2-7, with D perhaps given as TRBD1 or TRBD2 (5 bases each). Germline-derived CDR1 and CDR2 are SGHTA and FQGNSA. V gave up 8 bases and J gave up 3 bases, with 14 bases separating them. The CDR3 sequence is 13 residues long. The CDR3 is CASARGTGYEQYF. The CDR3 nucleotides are TGTGCCAGCGCGAGGGGAACCGGCTACGAGCAGTACTTC.

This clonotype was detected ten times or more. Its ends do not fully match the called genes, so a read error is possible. Here the CDR3 reads CASSAGWGQGNAEAFF. For the CDR3, the DNA is TGTGCCAGCAGTGCGGGCTGGGGACAGGGGAACGCTGAAGCTTTCTTT. The V and J genes are TRBV6-5 and TRBJ1-1; 10 bases align to TRBD1. Germline-derived CDR1 and CDR2 are MNHEY and SVGAGI. This CDR3 is built from 16 residues.

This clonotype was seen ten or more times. The CDR3 coding sequence is TGTGCCAGCAGCCGGCCGGGACAGGGGATCGACGAGCAGTACTTC. This codes for CASSRPGQGIDEQYF. This chain joins TRBV7-2 and TRBJ2-7, with 10 bases fitting TRBD1. The CDR3 has 15 residues. J lost 5 bases, V lost 5 bases, and 9 bases had no gene match. CDR1 SGHTA and CDR2 FQGNSA come from the germline V gene.

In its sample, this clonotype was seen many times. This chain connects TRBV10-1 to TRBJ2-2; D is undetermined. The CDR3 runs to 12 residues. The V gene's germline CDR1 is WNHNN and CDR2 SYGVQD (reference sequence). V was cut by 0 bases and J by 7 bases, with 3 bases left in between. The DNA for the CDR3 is TGCGCCAGCAGTGAGTCGTTCGGGGAGCTGTTTTTT. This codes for CASSESFGELFF.

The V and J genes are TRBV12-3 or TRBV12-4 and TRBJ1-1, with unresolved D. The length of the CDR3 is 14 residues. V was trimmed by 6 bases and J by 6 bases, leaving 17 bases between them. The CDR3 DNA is TGTGCCAGCAGGGAAGCGGGAGTCGTGGCTGAAGCTTTCTTT. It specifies CASREAGVVAEAFF.

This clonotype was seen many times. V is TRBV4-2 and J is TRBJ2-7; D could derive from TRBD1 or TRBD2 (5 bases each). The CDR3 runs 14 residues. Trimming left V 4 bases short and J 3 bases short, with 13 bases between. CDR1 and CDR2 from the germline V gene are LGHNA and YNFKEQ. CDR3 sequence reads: CASSPSGTIYEQYF. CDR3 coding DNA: TGTGCCAGCAGCCCTTCCGGGACCATCTACGAGCAGTACTTC.

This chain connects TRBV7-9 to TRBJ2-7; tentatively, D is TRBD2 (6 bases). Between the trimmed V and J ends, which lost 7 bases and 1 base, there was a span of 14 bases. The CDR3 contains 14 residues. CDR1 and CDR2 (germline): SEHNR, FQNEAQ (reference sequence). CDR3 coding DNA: TGTGCCAGCATCCCGCGGGGCCGGTCCTACGAGCAGTACTTC. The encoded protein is CASIPRGRSYEQYF.

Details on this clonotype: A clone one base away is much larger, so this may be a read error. CDR3 nucleotides: TGTGCCAGCAGCAAGGACAGGGGTGGTGGAAAACTGTTTTTT. Translated: CASSKDRGGGKLFF. The V and J genes are TRBV7-9 and TRBJ1-4; 9 bases line up with TRBD1. V was clipped by 5 bases and J by 10 bases; unmatched bases: 8. Germline CDR1 SEHNR, CDR2 FQNEAQ (reference sequence). This CDR3 spans 14 amino acids.

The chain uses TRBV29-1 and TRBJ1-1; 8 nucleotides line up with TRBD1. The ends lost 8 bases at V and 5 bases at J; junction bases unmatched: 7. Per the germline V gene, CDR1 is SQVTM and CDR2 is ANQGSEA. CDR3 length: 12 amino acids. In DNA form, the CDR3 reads TGCAGCCAAGGGACAGGCGGGACTGAAGCTTTCTTT. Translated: CSQGTGGTEAFF.